These T cell receptor beta chains were read from a single sample in a study of T cells in Graves' hyperthyroidism and ophthalmopathy. TCRdb used MiXCR to reprocess the multiplex PCR reads, holding one entry per CDR3 protein. Of around 530,000 distinct CDR3 sequences in the sample, approximately 17% were seen once. Material: blood. These receptors were collected from a woman aged 18-29 years with Graves' ophthalmopathy. Each CDR3 is given with its conserved first and last residue. Each record gives: CDR3 protein, CDR3 DNA, D gene, clone size, J gene, V gene. D genes are given only for firm matches. The listing skips clone size in some rows; elsewhere it reads once, few, many or a size class.

CDR3: CASSSRGRPETQYF; DNA: TGTGCCAGCAGCTCCCGGGGGAGGCCGGAGACCCAGTACTTC; D: -; size: -; J: TRBJ2-5; V: TRBV5-4
CDR3: CAISEDQGGYGYTF; DNA: TGTGCCATCAGTGAAGACCAAGGGGGTTATGGCTACACCTTC; D: -; size: many; J: TRBJ1-2; V: TRBV10-3
CDR3: CASSLWDRRNTEAFF; DNA: TGTGCCAGCAGTTTATGGGACAGGCGGAACACTGAAGCTTTCTTT; D: TRBD1; size: few; J: TRBJ1-1; V: TRBV12-3/TRBV12-4
CDR3: CASSGEGTAQQPQHF; DNA: TGTGCCAGCAGTGGGGAGGGGACAGCCCAGCAGCCCCAGCATTTT; D: TRBD1; size: many; J: TRBJ1-5; V: TRBV2
CDR3: CASSLEGLGQPQHF; DNA: TGCGCCAGCAGCTTGGAAGGATTGGGGCAGCCCCAGCATTTT; D: -; size: many; J: TRBJ1-5; V: TRBV5-1
CDR3: CSATNPRTSGTYEQYF; DNA: TGCAGTGCTACCAACCCCCGGACTAGCGGGACCTACGAGCAGTACTTC; D: TRBD2; size: many; J: TRBJ2-7; V: TRBV20-1
CDR3: CASSYSDYTEAFF; DNA: TGTGCCAGCAGCTATTCAGATTACACTGAAGCTTTCTTT; D: -; size: -; J: TRBJ1-1; V: TRBV7-2
CDR3: CASSSGFHQPQHF; DNA: TGTGCCAGCAGTTCAGGGTTCCATCAGCCCCAGCATTTT; D: -; size: many; J: TRBJ1-5; V: TRBV28
CDR3: CASSQWDDYEQYF; DNA: TGCGCCAGCAGCCAATGGGACGACTACGAGCAGTACTTC; D: -; size: many; J: TRBJ2-7; V: TRBV4-1
CDR3: CASSLDLSTAFNYGYTF; DNA: TGTGCCAGCAGCTTAGATCTTTCGACGGCCTTTAACTATGGCTACACCTTC; D: -; size: few; J: TRBJ1-2; V: TRBV7-2
CDR3: CASVGPQSGGYTF; DNA: TGTGCCAGCGTGGGGCCCCAAAGCGGAGGCTACACCTTC; D: -; size: many; J: TRBJ1-2; V: TRBV28
CDR3: CASSTVRGQQETQYF; DNA: TGTGCCAGCAGCACTGTCCGGGGTCAACAAGAGACCCAGTACTTC; D: -; size: many; J: TRBJ2-5; V: TRBV11-2
CDR3: CAWSVGGYGAREQYF; DNA: TGTGCCTGGAGTGTAGGGGGCTATGGGGCTAGGGAGCAGTACTTC; D: TRBD1; size: few; J: TRBJ2-7; V: TRBV30